One sample yielded the 17 T cell receptor beta chains listed below, sequenced in a study of OX40 agonist ivuxolimab in advanced cancers. The protocol used for the library was the immunoSEQ multiplex PCR assay. TCRdb carries this immuneACCESS record with in-frame sequences only. Its versions omit some clonotypes, under half of them owing to an unresolved V gene in the studies checked, with the rest unexplained. The sample contains over 50,000 clones, approximately 86% of them found a single time. The top ten clones comprise 12% of the sample. Sequenced here: CD4+ or CD8+ T cells sorted from blood, sampled in a trial of the OX40 agonist ivuxolimab. The receptors were sampled from an adult with an advanced solid tumor such as melanoma, head and neck, liver or kidney cancer.

The genes are TRBV27 and TRBJ2-1, with D maybe TRBD1 (5 bases). There are 15 residues in the CDR3. The germline V and J ends were trimmed by 1 base and 0 bases, with 7 bases remaining between them. Germline CDR1 and CDR2: MNHEY and SMNVEV (reference sequence). DNA for the CDR3: TGTGCCAGCAGTTTATTAGGGGTCTCCTACAATGAGCAGTTCTTC. It codes for CASSLLGVSYNEQFF.

This rearrangement joins TRBV5-6 to TRBJ2-1; the D call may be TRBD1 or TRBD2 (7 bases each). This CDR3 spans 15 amino acids. Germline CDR1 reads SGHDT; CDR2 reads YYEEEE. Trimming stripped 5 bases from V and 9 bases from J, with 21 bases between. The CDR3 nucleotides are TGTGCCAGCAGTCCGACAGGGAGGGCCTGGGGTGAGCAGTTCTTC. Translated: CASSPTGRAWGEQFF.

The chain has TRBV5-6 and TRBJ1-5, with a possible D match to TRBD1 (5 bases). The CDR3 contains 15 residues. Germline assignment: CDR1 SGHDT and CDR2 YYEEEE. The V and J ends lost 3 bases and 5 bases respectively, with 15 bases between them. CDR3 nucleotides: TGTGCCAGCAGCTCCTCAGGGTCCGGGGATCAGCCCCAGCATTTT. Translation gives CASSSSGSGDQPQHF.

V and J are TRBV20-1 and TRBJ2-7; D gene unclear. V shed 0 bases and J shed 9 bases, with 9 bases lying between them. The germline CDR1 and CDR2 sequences are DFQATT and SNEGSKA (reference sequence). The CDR3 consists of 11 residues. CDR3 in amino acids: CSAREGRAQYF. The CDR3 DNA follows: TGCAGTGCTAGAGAGGGAAGGGCGCAGTACTTC.

The chain employs TRBV27 and TRBJ1-2; 7 bases map to TRBD1. The CDR3 extends over 14 amino acids. Germline-derived CDR1 and CDR2 are MNHEY and SMNVEV (reference sequence). V lost 4 bases, J lost 5 bases, and 7 bases stayed unmatched. CDR3 sequence reads: CASSWGDSRYGYTF. The CDR3 DNA is TGTGCCAGCAGTTGGGGGGACAGTAGGTATGGCTACACCTTC.

The V and J genes are TRBV18 and TRBJ1-1, with 7 nucleotides matching TRBD1. Unmatched junction bases numbered 3, after V lost 3 bases and J lost 2 bases. The germline V gene has CDR1 KGHSH and CDR2 LQKENI. There are 14 residues in the CDR3. Here the CDR3 reads CASSPAGGNTEAFF. CDR3 nucleotides: TGTGCCAGCTCACCGGCAGGGGGTAACACTGAAGCTTTCTTT. Using reference TRBV18 and TRBJ1-1 for the parts outside the CDR3, the full variable domain is NAGVMQNPRHLVRRRGQEARLRCSPMKGHSHVYWYRQLPEEGLKFMVYLQKENIIDESGMPKERFSAEFPKEGPSILRIQQVVRGDSAAYFCASSPAGGNTEAFFGQGTRLTVV.

Concerning this clone itself: The junction and the germline gene differ at one end; a read error may be behind it. CDR3 coding DNA: TGTGCCAGCAGCCCGGGGTGGGACAGACATAATGAAAAGCTGTTTTTT. Translation: CASSPGWDRHNEKLFF. The genes are TRBV27 and TRBJ1-4; 7 nucleotides line up with TRBD1. The CDR3 loop spans 16 amino acids. Germline CDR1 MNHEY, CDR2 SMNVEV (reference sequence).

The chain is built from TRBV5-1 and TRBJ1-5, with D perhaps matching TRBD1 (5 bases). The ends were cut back, 0 bases at V and 1 base at J, with 17 bases in the middle. CDR1 and CDR2 (germline): SGHRS, YFSETQ. The CDR3 runs to 18 residues. The CDR3 nucleotides read TGCGCCAGCAGCTTGGGCGCAGGGCCCGAGGGAAGCAATCAGCCCCAGCATTTT. Encoded protein: CASSLGAGPEGSNQPQHF.

The chain couples TRBV6-4 to TRBJ1-5; 9 bases match TRBD1. J gave up 6 bases and V 0 bases, and 0 bases lay outside the gene matches. The CDR3 is made up of 14 amino acids. Germline V gives CDR1 MRHNA, CDR2 SNTAGT. The chain's CDR3 is CASSDSTGGQPQHF. Written as DNA, the CDR3 is TGTGCCAGCAGTGACTCGACAGGGGGTCAGCCCCAGCATTTT.

V and J are TRBV28 and TRBJ2-1; the D is unclear. V was clipped by 4 bases and J by 3 bases, with 10 bases between them. This CDR3 has 14 residues. CDR1 and CDR2 (germline): MDHEN, SYDVKM. The CDR3 sequence: CASSSIFGYNEQFF. CDR3 nucleotides: TGTGCCAGCAGTTCTATCTTCGGCTACAATGAGCAGTTCTTC.

V and J are TRBV5-6 and TRBJ2-3; no reliable D call. The CDR3 length is 14 residues. Per the germline V gene, CDR1 is SGHDT and CDR2 is YYEEEE. Trimming left V 1 base short and J 6 bases short, with 12 bases between. The CDR3 nucleotides are TGTGCCAGCAGCTTGAGAAGGGTAGCTGATACGCAGTATTTT. This gives the protein CASSLRRVADTQYF.

The CDR3 bases are TGTGCCAGCAGCCCGCTCGGGGGGGGGTTTCAGCCCCAGCATTTT. Protein sequence: CASSPLGGGFQPQHF. The V and J genes are TRBV7-8 and TRBJ1-5; TRBD1 might be the D (5 bases). Germline assignment: CDR1 SGHVS and CDR2 FQNEAQ. Trimming left V 5 bases short and J 6 bases short, with 17 bases between. The CDR3 totals 15 residues.

The chain joins TRBV7-3 to TRBJ2-3; unclear D gene. This CDR3 region has 14 residues. The germline V gene encodes CDR1 SGHTA and CDR2 FQGTGA. Trimming removed 2 bases at V and 1 base at J, with 7 bases between. As DNA, the CDR3 is TGTGCCAGCAGCTTAGATGTACGCACAGATACGCAGTATTTT. It encodes CASSLDVRTDTQYF. Looking up the rest from reference TRBV7-3 and TRBJ2-3 gives the full variable domain: GAGVSQTPSNKVTEKGKYVELRCDPISGHTALYWYRQSLGQGPEFLIYFQGTGAADDSGLPNDRFFAVRPEGSVSTLKIQRTERGDSAVYLCASSLDVRTDTQYFGPGTRLTVL.

V usage is TRBV27 and J usage is TRBJ1-5, with no clear D. The CDR3 has 16 residues. V lost 3 bases, J lost 1 base, and 13 bases lay in between. Germline-derived CDR1 and CDR2 are MNHEY and SMNVEV (reference sequence). The CDR3, as DNA: TGTGCCAGCAGTTTTTCAAGCAGAAGGAGCAATCAGCCCCAGCATTTT. Amino acids: CASSFSSRRSNQPQHF.

V is TRBV7-9 and J is TRBJ1-4, with D uncertain. V dropped 8 bases and J dropped 1 base, with 17 bases sitting between them. From germline, CDR1 is SEHNR and CDR2 FQNEAQ (reference sequence). This CDR3 has 16 residues. CDR3 residues: CASGDFRVRTNEKLFF. The CDR3 DNA sequence: TGTGCCAGCGGAGATTTTAGGGTTCGAACTAATGAAAAACTGTTTTTT.

A remark on this clone: Other DNA sequences in the sample encode the same CDR3. V is TRBV11-2 and J is TRBJ2-7; no reliable D call. Germline loops: CDR1 SGHAT, CDR2 FQNNGV. The CDR3 is 11 amino acids. Deletions cut 3 bases from V and 4 bases from J, with 4 bases between. The CDR3: CASSLAYEQYF. Written as DNA, the CDR3 is TGTGCCAGCAGCTTGGCGTACGAGCAGTACTTC.

This rearrangement joins TRBV14 to TRBJ1-1, with D tentatively TRBD1 (6 bases). The germline V gene encodes CDR1 SGHDN and CDR2 FVKESK. The CDR3 totals 15 residues. The V end was cut by 3 bases, the J end by 6 bases, with 17 bases between. In DNA, the CDR3 is TGTGCCAGCAGCCAGGGGGGGGCGCTTGGCGCTGAAGCTTTCTTT. Protein product: CASSQGGALGAEAFF.